The 25 T cell receptor beta chains given below trace back to one sample, sequenced in a study of cytomegalovirus exposure and HLA in healthy donors. TCRdb's copy holds only in-frame clones and misses some; the assay was immunoSEQ multiplex PCR. This table has 180,000 or so clones, roughly 86% appearing once. Specimen: PBMCs. The origin of the receptors is a man aged 25 to 45 in good health and CMV-seropositive.

The rearrangement links TRBV6-6 to TRBJ2-3; 7 bases map to TRBD1. With 6 bases clipped from V and 0 bases from J, the junction kept 9 bases outside the gene matches. Germline V lookup: CDR1 MNHNY, CDR2 SVGAGI (reference sequence). This CDR3 region has 16 residues. The DNA for the CDR3 is TGTGCCAGCAGGCCTTGGGACAGCCCTAGCACAGATACGCAGTATTTT. Its translation: CASRPWDSPSTDTQYF.

The chain carries TRBV20-1 and TRBJ1-2; D uncertain. The germline V and J ends were trimmed by 4 bases and 6 bases, with 9 bases remaining between them. The CDR3 is 11 amino acids. Germline V gene sequence: CDR1 DFQATT, CDR2 SNEGSKA (reference sequence). CDR3 region: CSATYRDGYTF. DNA for the CDR3: TGCAGTGCTACCTATAGAGATGGCTACACCTTC.

This chain connects TRBV18 to TRBJ2-7; tentatively, D is TRBD1 (5 bases). With 8 bases removed from V and 1 base from J, the gap between germline ends came to 21 bases. The CDR3 spans 16 residues. Germline V CDR1 and CDR2: KGHSH, LQKENI. CDR3 sequence (DNA): TGTGCCAGCCAATCACAGGAGACCGCAGGGTCCTACGAGCAGTACTTC. Protein: CASQSQETAGSYEQYF.

The CDR3 protein is CASSQSGGNTYNSPLHF. The CDR3 DNA reads TGTGCCAGCAGCCAATCGGGAGGGAACACCTATAATTCACCCCTCCACTTT. The chain carries TRBV16 and TRBJ1-6; no firm D call. CDR1 is KGHSY and CDR2 is FQNENV in the germline V gene. V shed 0 bases and J shed 2 bases, with 11 bases lying between them. The CDR3 runs to 17 residues.

DNA for the CDR3: TGTGCCAGCAGTTCAGCGGGAGGTGTCATTTACGAGCAGTACTTC. This translates into CASSSAGGVIYEQYF. The V gene is TRBV7-9, the J gene TRBJ2-7, with 9 bases lining up with TRBD2. V trimming: 6 bases; J trimming: 4 bases; junction bases outside the gene matches: 10. This CDR3 is 15 amino acids long. The V gene's germline CDR1 is SEHNR and CDR2 FQNEAQ (reference sequence).

This clone has just one count. V is TRBV4-1 and J is TRBJ1-2, with D possibly being TRBD1 (6 bases). The V end lost 4 bases, the J end lost 8 bases, and 23 bases lay between the germline ends. CDR3 size: 16 residues. CDR1 is MGHRA, CDR2 YSYEKL, per germline. CDR3 sequence reads: CASSPPNGGPLEGYTF. CDR3 bases: TGCGCCAGCAGCCCTCCCAATGGGGGGCCATTGGAAGGCTACACCTTC.

The chain is built from TRBV5-1 and TRBJ2-7; tentatively, D is TRBD2 (6 bases). This CDR3 region has 16 residues. The ends were cut back, 4 bases at V and 3 bases at J, with 20 bases in the middle. Germline CDR1 and CDR2: SGHRS and YFSETQ. The CDR3 here is CASSPSAEGRDYEQYF. As DNA, the CDR3 is TGCGCCAGCAGCCCCTCAGCGGAGGGTCGGGACTACGAGCAGTACTTC.

The chain carries TRBV5-1 and TRBJ1-4; weak D call: TRBD1 (6 bases). The germline gives CDR1 SGHRS, CDR2 YFSETQ. Trimming removed 5 bases from V and 0 bases from J, with 14 bases in between. The CDR3 runs to 16 residues. The CDR3: CASRTNGGPTNEKLFF. CDR3 sequence (DNA): TGCGCCAGCAGGACCAATGGGGGGCCAACTAATGAAAAACTGTTTTTT.

As regards this clone: The junction departs from germline at one end; a sequencing error may be responsible. CDR3 sequence reads: CASSSLQTSGRPSTDTQYF. DNA of the CDR3: TGTGCTAGCAGCTCACTACAGACTAGCGGGAGGCCTAGCACAGATACGCAGTATTTT. The chain couples TRBV7-7 to TRBJ2-3; TRBD2 aligns across 13 bases. There are 19 residues in the CDR3. Germline V CDR1 and CDR2: SSHAT, FNYEAQ (reference sequence).

CDR3 protein: CASSLEGGAGTEAFF. CDR3 nucleotide sequence: TGCGCCAGCAGTCTAGAGGGGGGGGCAGGTACTGAAGCTTTCTTT. The rearrangement links TRBV4-3 to TRBJ1-1; weak D call: TRBD1 (6 bases). V was shortened by 6 bases and J by 5 bases, with 19 bases between the two germline ends. In germline, CDR1 is LGHNA, CDR2 YSLEER. The CDR3 runs to 15 residues.

This chain connects TRBV29-1 to TRBJ2-7, with 7 bases aligning to TRBD2. This CDR3 has 13 amino acids. Germline trimming cut 3 bases from V and 2 bases from J; bases unmatched to any gene: 4. Germline CDR1 is SQVTM and CDR2 is ANQGSEA. CDR3 loop: CSVDGGTTYEQYF. The CDR3 DNA reads TGCAGCGTTGACGGGGGGACGACCTACGAGCAGTACTTC.

V is TRBV11-3 and J is TRBJ2-1; D is unclear. With 5 bases removed from V and 7 bases from J, the gap between germline ends came to 15 bases. In germline, CDR1 is SGHNT, CDR2 YENEEA. The CDR3 is 14 amino acids. The CDR3 protein is CASSLGYLGNEQFF. The CDR3 DNA sequence: TGTGCCAGCAGCCTGGGGTACCTCGGGAATGAGCAGTTCTTC.

This clone came up once. The rearrangement joins TRBV5-4 to TRBJ1-5; TRBD1 might be the D (5 bases). V lost 3 bases to trimming and J lost 3 bases, with 10 bases between them. The CDR3 consists of 14 residues. Germline CDR1 and CDR2: SGHNT and YYREEE (reference sequence). CDR3 sequence: CASSSQGFNQPQHF. CDR3 sequence (DNA): TGTGCCAGCAGCTCCCAGGGTTTCAATCAGCCCCAGCATTTT.

The chain uses TRBV30 and TRBJ1-5; D perhaps matches TRBD1 (6 bases). V was shortened by 5 bases and J by 2 bases, with 7 bases between the two germline ends. This CDR3 region has 12 residues. The germline CDR1 and CDR2 sequences are GTSNPN and SVGIG (reference sequence). The CDR3 reads CAWGGGNQPQHF. CDR3 in DNA: TGTGCCTGGGGGGGCGGCAATCAGCCCCAGCATTTT.

This chain links TRBV11-3 with TRBJ2-7, with 11 bases identical to TRBD2. V dropped 4 bases and J dropped 0; count of bases not matched to a gene: 2. The CDR3 extends over 15 amino acids. Looked up from germline, CDR1 is SGHNT and CDR2 is YENEEA. The CDR3: CASSSTSGGSYEQYF. The CDR3 region has the DNA TGTGCCAGCAGCTCCACTAGCGGGGGCTCCTACGAGCAGTACTTC.

This chain's CDR3 is CASSSRTGVDYEQYF. For the CDR3, the DNA is TGTGCCAGCAGCTCGAGGACAGGGGTCGACTACGAGCAGTACTTC. V is TRBV11-2 and J is TRBJ2-7, with TRBD1 matching over 9 bases. Germline CDR1 SGHAT, CDR2 FQNNGV. The CDR3 has 15 amino acids. V lost 4 bases to trimming and J lost 3 bases; unmatched junction nucleotides: 7.

The rearrangement uses TRBV19 and TRBJ2-7; D might be TRBD2 (6 bases). The V end was cut by 1 base, the J end by 6 bases, with 16 bases between. Germline CDR1 is LNHDA and CDR2 is SQIVND (reference sequence). CDR3 length: 15 amino acids. CDR3 sequence: CASSIGGTQPREQYF. CDR3 DNA: TGTGCCAGTAGTATAGGCGGGACTCAACCTCGCGAGCAGTACTTC. Based on the CDR3 plus reference TRBV19 and TRBJ2-7, the full variable domain is DGGITQSPKYLFRKEGQNVTLSCEQNLNHDAMYWYRQDPGQGLRLIYYSQIVNDFQKGDIAEGYSVSREKKESFPLTVTSAQKNPTAFYLCASSIGGTQPREQYFGPGTRLTVT.

The V gene is TRBV7-2, the J gene TRBJ2-3; 9 bases are a match to TRBD2. Trimming removed 1 base from V and 5 bases from J; junction bases left unmatched: 4. This CDR3 spans 15 amino acids. Germline V lookup: CDR1 SGHTA, CDR2 FQGNSA. The CDR3 here is CASSLGASGEDTQYF. As DNA, the CDR3 is TGTGCCAGCAGCTTAGGGGCTAGCGGGGAAGATACGCAGTATTTT.

The V gene is TRBV6-5, the J gene TRBJ1-1; D remains unclear. Germline V gives CDR1 MNHEY, CDR2 SVGAGI. The CDR3 sequence is 13 residues long. Trimming removed 8 bases at V and 9 bases at J, with 19 bases between. CDR3 protein: CASQSYSTLKAFF. Written as DNA, the CDR3 is TGTGCCAGCCAGAGTTATTCAACACTGAAAGCTTTCTTT.

V usage is TRBV9 and J usage is TRBJ2-5; 8 nucleotides align to TRBD2. The CDR3 totals 15 residues. From germline, CDR1 is SGDLS and CDR2 YYNGEE. V gave up 6 bases and J gave up 1 base; unmatched junction bases: 8. As DNA, the CDR3 is TGTGCCAGCACCCTTTCCGCGGGGGGCCAAGAGACCCAGTACTTC. Amino acids: CASTLSAGGQETQYF.

This clone was seen a single time. The chain carries TRBV4-1 and TRBJ2-7; 13 bases map to TRBD2. CDR3 length equals 16 residues. With 2 bases clipped from V and 1 base from J, the junction kept 2 bases outside the gene matches. Germline values: CDR1 MGHRA, CDR2 YSYEKL. For the CDR3, the DNA is TGCGCCAGCAGCCAAAGACTAGCGGGGGGTTCCTACGAGCAGTACTTC. This sequence encodes CASSQRLAGGSYEQYF.

The V and J genes are TRBV5-1 and TRBJ2-7; possibly TRBD1 or TRBD2 for D (5 bases each). V was cut by 1 base and J by 5 bases, with 16 bases left in between. In germline, CDR1 is SGHRS, CDR2 YFSETQ. CDR3 length equals 15 residues. CDR3: CASSLTPGRNDEQYF. The CDR3 region has the DNA TGCGCCAGCAGCTTGACCCCGGGACGGAACGACGAGCAGTACTTC.

The J gene is TRBJ2-4, the V gene TRBV2; no clear D gene. Germline-derived CDR1 and CDR2 are SNHLY and FYNNEI. Trimming stripped 8 bases from V and 0 bases from J, with 11 bases between. The CDR3 length is 14 residues. Here the CDR3 DNA reads TGTGCCAGCCCGGACGGTTTAGCCAAAAACATTCAGTACTTC. Translated: CASPDGLAKNIQYF.

The chain uses TRBV5-4 and TRBJ1-5; no firm D call. The CDR3 consists of 14 residues. The germline V and J ends were trimmed by 3 bases and 8 bases, with 15 bases remaining between them. CDR1 SGHNT and CDR2 YYREEE come from the germline V gene (reference sequence). The CDR3 DNA reads TGTGCCAGCAGCTATGGACCTGGTACGGAGCCCCAGCATTTT. It is translated as CASSYGPGTEPQHF.

The chain carries TRBV5-1 and TRBJ1-5; D perhaps matches TRBD1 (5 bases). CDR1 and CDR2 (germline): SGHRS, YFSETQ. This CDR3 comprises 16 residues. Trimming took 7 bases from V and 1 from J, leaving 18 bases between them. CDR3 DNA sequence: TGCGCCAGCTTCGGCAGGGAGGTTCCAAGCAATCAGCCCCAGCATTTT. This encodes CASFGREVPSNQPQHF.